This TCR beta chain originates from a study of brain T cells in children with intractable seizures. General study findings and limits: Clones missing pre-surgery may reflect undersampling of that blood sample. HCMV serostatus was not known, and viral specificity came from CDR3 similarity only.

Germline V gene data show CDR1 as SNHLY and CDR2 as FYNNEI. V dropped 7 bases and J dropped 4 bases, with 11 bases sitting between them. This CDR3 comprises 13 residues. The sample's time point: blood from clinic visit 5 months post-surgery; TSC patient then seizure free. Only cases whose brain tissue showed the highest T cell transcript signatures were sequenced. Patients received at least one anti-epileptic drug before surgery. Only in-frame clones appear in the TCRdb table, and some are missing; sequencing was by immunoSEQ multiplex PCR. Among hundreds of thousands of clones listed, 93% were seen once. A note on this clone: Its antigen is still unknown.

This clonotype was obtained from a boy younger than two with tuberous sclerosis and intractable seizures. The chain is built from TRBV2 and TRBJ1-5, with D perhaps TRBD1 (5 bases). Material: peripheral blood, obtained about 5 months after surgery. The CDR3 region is CASKRGVNQPQHF. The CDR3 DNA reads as TGTGCCAGCAAGCGGGGGGTAAATCAGCCCCAGCATTTT.